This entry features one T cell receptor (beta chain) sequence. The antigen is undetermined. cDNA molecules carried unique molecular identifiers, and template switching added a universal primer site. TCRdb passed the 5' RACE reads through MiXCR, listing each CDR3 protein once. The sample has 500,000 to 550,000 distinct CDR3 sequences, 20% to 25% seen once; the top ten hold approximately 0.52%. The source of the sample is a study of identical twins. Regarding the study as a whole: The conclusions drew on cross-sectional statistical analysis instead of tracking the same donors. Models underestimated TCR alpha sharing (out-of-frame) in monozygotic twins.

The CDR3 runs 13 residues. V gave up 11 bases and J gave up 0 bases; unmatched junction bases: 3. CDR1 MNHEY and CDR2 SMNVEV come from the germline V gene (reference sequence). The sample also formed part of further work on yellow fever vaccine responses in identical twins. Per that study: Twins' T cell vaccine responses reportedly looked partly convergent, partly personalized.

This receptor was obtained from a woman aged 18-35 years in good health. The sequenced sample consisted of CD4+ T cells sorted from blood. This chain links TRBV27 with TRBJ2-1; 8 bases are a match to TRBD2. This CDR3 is CAAGGSSYNEQFF. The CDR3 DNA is TGTGCCGCGGGGGGAAGCTCCTACAATGAGCAGTTCTTC.